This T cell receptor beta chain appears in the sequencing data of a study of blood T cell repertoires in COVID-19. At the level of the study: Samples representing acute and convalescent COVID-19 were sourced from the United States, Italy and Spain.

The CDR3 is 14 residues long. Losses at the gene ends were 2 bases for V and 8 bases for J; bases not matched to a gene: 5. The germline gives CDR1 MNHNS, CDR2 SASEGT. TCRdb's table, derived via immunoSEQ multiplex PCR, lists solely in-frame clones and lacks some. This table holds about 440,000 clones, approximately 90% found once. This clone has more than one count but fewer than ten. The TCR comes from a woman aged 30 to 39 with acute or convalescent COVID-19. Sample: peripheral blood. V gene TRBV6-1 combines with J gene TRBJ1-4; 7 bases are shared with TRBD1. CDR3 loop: CASSEQGVVEKLFF. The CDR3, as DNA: TGTGCCAGCAGTGAACAGGGGGTGGTAGAAAAACTGTTTTTT.